A selection of T cell receptor beta chains follows, all from one sample in a study of T cell repertoires in aging, cancer and after chemotherapy. TCRdb recomputed calls from the multiplex PCR reads with MiXCR, one row per CDR3 protein. Here the sample spans roughly 3,000 distinct CDR3 sequences, 49% being singletons. Sequencing was performed on blood. Every receptor here comes from a human donor with a blood cancer. The CDR3 runs from the conserved cysteine through the conserved F or W. The order of the fields is V gene, D gene, clone size, J gene, CDR3 protein, CDR3 DNA. D genes are given only for firm matches. Rows give clone size only sometimes, using once, few, many, or a class for an expanded clone.

TRBV12-3/TRBV12-4	TRBD1	once	TRBJ2-7	CASSTGTGDYEQYF	TGTGCCAGCAGTACCGGAACAGGGGATTACGAGCAGTACTTC
TRBV5-4	.	.	TRBJ1-1	CASSYSRDQVSYTEAFF	TGTGCCAGCAGCTACAGCCGGGACCAAGTTTCTTACACTGAAGCTTTCTTT
TRBV20-1	.	.	TRBJ1-2	CSARGRLEWNYGYTF	TGCAGTGCTAGAGGTCGCCTCGAATGGAACTATGGCTACACCTTC
TRBV30	.	.	TRBJ2-2	CASSTGRERELFF	TGTGCCAGTAGTACAGGACGGGAGCGGGAGCTGTTTTTT
TRBV7-2	.	.	TRBJ1-5	CASSLGHSNQPQHF	TGTGCCAGCAGTCTGGGTCATAGCAATCAGCCCCAGCATTTT
TRBV6-5	.	.	TRBJ1-6	CASTGEGGKNSPLHF	TGTGCCAGCACAGGGGAAGGTGGCAAAAATTCACCCCTCCACTTT
TRBV6-5	.	.	TRBJ2-5	CASSHEGGQETQYF	TGTGCCAGCAGCCATGAGGGGGGACAAGAGACCCAGTACTTC
TRBV19	.	.	TRBJ1-5	CASSIGGGGNQPQHF	TGTGCCAGTAGTATCGGTGGCGGGGGGAATCAGCCCCAGCATTTT
TRBV6-1	.	large	TRBJ2-6	CASTGASGANVLTF	TGTGCCAGTACGGGGGCATCTGGGGCCAACGTCCTGACTTTC
TRBV24-1	.	.	TRBJ2-7	CATSDAVTYEQYF	TGTGCCACCAGTGACGCGGTCACCTACGAGCAGTACTTC
TRBV6-5	.	large	TRBJ2-1	CASSPRPDVYNEQFF	TGTGCCAGCTCCCCTCGACCGGACGTATACAATGAGCAGTTCTTC
TRBV20-1	TRBD2	.	TRBJ2-7	CSAVPTSGGLSSYEQYF	TGCAGTGCCGTCCCGACAAGCGGGGGCCTCAGCTCCTACGAGCAGTACTTC
TRBV6-5	TRBD2	few	TRBJ2-1	CASSTGTSLYNEQFF	TGTGCCAGCAGTACCGGGACTAGCTTGTACAATGAGCAGTTCTTC
TRBV10-3	.	.	TRBJ2-5	CAISEEVAKSMETQYF	TGTGCCATCAGTGAGGAGGTGGCCAAGAGCATGGAGACCCAGTACTTC